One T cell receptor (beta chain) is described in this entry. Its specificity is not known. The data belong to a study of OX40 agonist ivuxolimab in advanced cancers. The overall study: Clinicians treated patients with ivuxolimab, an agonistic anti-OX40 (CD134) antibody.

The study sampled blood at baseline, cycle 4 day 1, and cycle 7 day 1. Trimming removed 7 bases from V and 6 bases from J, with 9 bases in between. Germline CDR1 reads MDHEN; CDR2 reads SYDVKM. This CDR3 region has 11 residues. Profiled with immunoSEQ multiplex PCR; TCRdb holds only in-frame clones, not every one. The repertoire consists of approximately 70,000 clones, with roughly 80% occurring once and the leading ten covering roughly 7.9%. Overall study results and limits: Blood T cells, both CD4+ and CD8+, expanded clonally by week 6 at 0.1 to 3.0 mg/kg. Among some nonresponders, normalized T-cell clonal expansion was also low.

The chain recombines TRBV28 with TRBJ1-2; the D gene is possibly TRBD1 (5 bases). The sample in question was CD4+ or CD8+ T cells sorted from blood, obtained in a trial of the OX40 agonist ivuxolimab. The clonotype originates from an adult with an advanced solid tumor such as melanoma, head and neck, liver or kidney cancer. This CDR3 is CASKKGHGYTF. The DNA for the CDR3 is TGTGCCAGCAAAAAGGGACATGGCTACACCTTC.